This T cell receptor (beta chain) was sequenced during a study of beta chain features in type 1 diabetes. Study-level results: Type 1 diabetes patients had VDJ junctions that carried fewer insertions and more deletions.

V was cut by 3 bases and J by 4 bases, with 7 bases left in between. The CDR3 covers 12 residues. Germline V gives CDR1 SEHNR, CDR2 FQNEAQ (reference sequence). This clone showed up many times. The target antigen is unknown. Reverse transcription of all isolated RNA meant that expressed TCRB transcripts were sequenced. Naive, central memory and regulatory T cell samples produced a mean of roughly 3.5 million reads. This table comes from immunoSEQ multiplex PCR, and its TCRdb copy is limited to in-frame clones, with some not included. Of 850,000 to 900,000 clones listed, about a sixth are singletons. Approximately 100 mL of blood, on average, came from one heparinised draw per donor. Cells sorted by CD45RO/CCR7/CD25/CD127/CD95/CD27 comprised CD4+ naive, central memory, regulatory and stem cell-like memory cells.

The sequenced sample consisted of naive CD4+ T cells from blood. This sequence originates from a woman younger than 35 in good health. The gene calls are TRBV7-9 and TRBJ2-7, with D unresolved. CDR3 loop: CASSFSGYEQYF. CDR3 DNA sequence: TGTGCCAGCAGCTTTTCTGGGTACGAGCAGTACTTC. The full variable domain, rest sourced from reference TRBV7-9 and TRBJ2-7, is DTGVSQNPRHKITKRGQNVTFRCDPISEHNRLYWYRQTLGQGPEFLTYFQNEAQLEKSRLLSDRFSAERPKGSFSTLEIQRTEQGDSAMYLCASSFSGYEQYFGPGTRLTVT.